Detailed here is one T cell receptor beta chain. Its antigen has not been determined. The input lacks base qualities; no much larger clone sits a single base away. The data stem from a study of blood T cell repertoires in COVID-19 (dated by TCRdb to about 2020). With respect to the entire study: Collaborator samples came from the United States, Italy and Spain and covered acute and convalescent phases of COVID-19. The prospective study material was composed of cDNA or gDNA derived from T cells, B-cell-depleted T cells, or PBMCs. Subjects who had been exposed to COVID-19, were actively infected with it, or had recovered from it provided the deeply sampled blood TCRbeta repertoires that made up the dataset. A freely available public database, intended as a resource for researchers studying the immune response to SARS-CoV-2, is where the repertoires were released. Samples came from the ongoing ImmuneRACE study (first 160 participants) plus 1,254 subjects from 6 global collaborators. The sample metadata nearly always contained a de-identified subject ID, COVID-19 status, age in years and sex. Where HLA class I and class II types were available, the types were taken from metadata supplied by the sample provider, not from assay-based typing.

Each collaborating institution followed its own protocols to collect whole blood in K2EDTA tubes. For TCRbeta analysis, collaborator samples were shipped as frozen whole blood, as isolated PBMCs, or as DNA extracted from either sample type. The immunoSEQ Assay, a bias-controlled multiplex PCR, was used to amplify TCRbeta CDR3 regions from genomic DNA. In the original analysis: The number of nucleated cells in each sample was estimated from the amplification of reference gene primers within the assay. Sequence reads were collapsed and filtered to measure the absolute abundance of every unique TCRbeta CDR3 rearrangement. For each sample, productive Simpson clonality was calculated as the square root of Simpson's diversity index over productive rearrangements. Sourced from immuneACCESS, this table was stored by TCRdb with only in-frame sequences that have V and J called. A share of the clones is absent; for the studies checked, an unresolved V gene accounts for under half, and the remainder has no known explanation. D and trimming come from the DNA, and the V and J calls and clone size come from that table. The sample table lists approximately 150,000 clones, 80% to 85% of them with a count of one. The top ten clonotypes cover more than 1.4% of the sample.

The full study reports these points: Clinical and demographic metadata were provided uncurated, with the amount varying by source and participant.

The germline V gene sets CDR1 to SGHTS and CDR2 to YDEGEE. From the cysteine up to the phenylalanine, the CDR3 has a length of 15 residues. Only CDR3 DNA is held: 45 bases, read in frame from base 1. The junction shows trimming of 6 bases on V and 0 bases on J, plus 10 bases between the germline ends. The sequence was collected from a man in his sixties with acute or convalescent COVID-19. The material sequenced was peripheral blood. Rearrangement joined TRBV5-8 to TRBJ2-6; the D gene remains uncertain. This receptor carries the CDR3 CASNIDNSGANVLTF. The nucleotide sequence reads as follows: TGTGCCAGCAACATCGACAACTCTGGGGCCAACGTCCTGACTTTC.